This entry lists 24 T cell receptor beta chains sequenced from one sample in a study of tumor-infiltrating lymphocytes in primary liver carcinoma. Starting material of 500 ng total RNA yielded TCR beta cDNA via a constant-region primer. Generation of the TCR beta libraries relied on three nested multiplex PCR rounds using slightly modified ARM-PCR. Both of the initial two PCR rounds ran for around 9 cycles and employed TRBV1-TRBV30 forward primers alongside a C-beta reverse primer. TCRdb re-analysed the multiplex PCR reads in MiXCR, keeping a single row per CDR3 protein. Seen here are about 78,000 distinct CDR3 sequences, 71% observed once, and the top ten hold roughly 13%. DNA and RNA were both co-extracted from approximately 20-30 mg of bulk tissue that had not been sorted. Sample: liver tumor tissue from sampling region 4. Subset denoted: tumor region T4, right-lateral pole. These receptors came from a woman aged 60-70 years with primary liver carcinoma and hepatitis B virus infection.

With respect to this clonotype: The conserved final phenylalanine or tryptophan is absent from the CDR3, which likely points to a read error. CDR3: CASSTTFIGRSYNEQFI. The CDR3, as DNA: TGTGCCAGCAGTACCACCTTTATCGGGAGGTCTTACAATGAGCAGTTCATC. V usage is TRBV6-2 or TRBV6-3 and J usage is TRBJ2-1; 7 bases are a match to TRBD2. V was pared by 5 bases and J by 4 bases, with 14 bases of the junction left unmatched. Germline lookup yields CDR1 MNHEY and CDR2 SVGEGT. The CDR3 runs to 17 residues.

This clonotype was counted at least ten times. The rearrangement joins TRBV4-1 to TRBJ1-1; D uncertain. V was trimmed by 0 bases and J by 3 bases, leaving 11 bases between them. The CDR3 consists of 15 residues. Germline V lookup: CDR1 MGHRA, CDR2 YSYEKL. CDR3 sequence: CASSQEGRKDTEAFF. CDR3 coding DNA: TGCGCCAGCAGCCAAGAAGGCAGGAAGGACACTGAAGCTTTCTTT.

This CDR3 reads CASSRRTRWLYNEQFF. The CDR3 DNA sequence: TGCGCCAGCAGCCGACGAACACGGTGGTTGTACAATGAGCAGTTCTTC. The V and J genes are TRBV5-1 and TRBJ2-1; D not resolved. V was shortened by 4 bases and J by 4 bases, with 18 bases between the two germline ends. Germline V lookup: CDR1 SGHRS, CDR2 YFSETQ. CDR3 length: 16 amino acids. The full variable domain, in which reference TRBV5-1 and TRBJ2-1 provide the parts outside the CDR3, is KAGVTQTPRYLIKTRGQQVTLSCSPISGHRSVSWYQQTPGQGLQFLFEYFSETQRNKGNFPGRFSGRQFSNSRSEMNVSTLELGDSALYLCASSRRTRWLYNEQFFGPGTRLTVL.

Comment on this clonotype: At one boundary the junction diverges from the germline segment, which might be a read error. The genes are TRBV6-1 and TRBJ2-4, with D uncertain. The germline CDR1 and CDR2 sequences are MNHNS and SASEGT. The CDR3 covers 16 residues. CDR3 bases: TGTGCTAGCAGTGAAGCTAGACCGCTGAATGTGAACATTCAGTACTTC. This sequence encodes CASSEARPLNVNIQYF.

For this clonotype: A much larger clone sits a single nucleotide away, making a read error possible. The chain recombines TRBV5-1 with TRBJ2-5; tentative D call: TRBD2 (6 bases). The CDR3 spans 15 residues. Germline values: CDR1 SGHRS, CDR2 YFSETQ. In DNA form, the CDR3 reads TGCGCCAACAGCTTGGGAAGGACTACTCAAGAGACCCAGTACTTC. Translating it yields CANSLGRTTQETQYF.

This clonotype was observed a single time. V gene TRBV29-1 combines with J gene TRBJ2-3; D remains ambiguous. The last part of the DNA fits TRBJ1-5 better; the J call may be wrong. Germline V lookup: CDR1 SQVTM, CDR2 ANQGSEA. CDR3 length equals 13 residues. The CDR3 reads CSVDGGGTDTQHF. In DNA, the CDR3 is TGCAGCGTTGACGGTGGAGGCACAGATACACAGCATTTT.

This rearrangement joins TRBV5-1 to TRBJ2-3; possibly TRBD2 for D (5 bases). Germline loops: CDR1 SGHRS, CDR2 YFSETQ. Trimming took 0 bases from V and 0 from J, leaving 14 bases between them. This CDR3 spans 17 amino acids. Written as DNA, the CDR3 is TGCGCCAGCAGCTTGGCCGGGAACACCGCTAGCACAGATACGCAGTATTTT. It specifies CASSLAGNTASTDTQYF.

This sequence joins TRBV12-3 or TRBV12-4 and TRBJ2-5, with TRBD2 identical over 9 bases. Trimming took 11 bases from V and 10 from J; bases not matched to a gene: 26. This CDR3 has 17 residues. CDR3 DNA: TGTGCCGGTAGAAGACTGGCGGGAGGGCCAAGAGTAGAAGACCAGTACTTC. This encodes CAGRRLAGGPRVEDQYF.

Remarks on this clonotype: At one boundary the junction diverges from the germline segment, which might be a read error. The chain employs TRBV4-2 and TRBJ2-1; D ambiguous. Looked up from germline, CDR1 is LGHNA and CDR2 is YNFKEQ. This CDR3 is 14 amino acids long. The CDR3 DNA sequence: TGTGCCAGCAGCCGAGGAACGGGCGTTAATGGGCAGTTCTTC. Protein: CASSRGTGVNGQFF.

As regards this clonotype: A read error may explain this, as a much larger clone is one base away. V usage is TRBV14 and J usage is TRBJ1-6; TRBD1 matches at 8 bases. Germline assignment: CDR1 SGHDN and CDR2 FVKESK. The CDR3 length is 15 residues. In DNA, the CDR3 is TGTGCCAGCAGCCGCAACAGGGGGTCTTTTTCATCCCTCCACTTT. Its protein is CASSRNRGSFSSLHF.

The chain employs TRBV11-2 and TRBJ2-1, with 9 positions matching TRBD1. CDR1 and CDR2 (germline): SGHAT, FQNNGV. The CDR3 extends over 17 amino acids. The V and J ends lost 2 bases and 12 bases, in that order; junction bases with no gene match: 17. The CDR3 bases are TGTGCCAGCAGCTTAACTCACGGACAGGGGTACTGGGGTGGGCAGTTCTTC. It is translated as CASSLTHGQGYWGGQFF.

In its sample, this clonotype was seen many times. The rearrangement joins TRBV5-4 to TRBJ2-1, with 8 bases fitting TRBD2. Per germline, CDR1 SGHNT and CDR2 YYREEE (reference sequence). Germline trimming cut 4 bases from V and 5 bases from J; bases unmatched to any gene: 14. The CDR3 sequence is 17 residues long. In DNA form, the CDR3 reads TGTGCCAGCAGCCCCGAACCGGGACTAGTGGGCGACAATGAGCAGTTCTTC. Its protein product is CASSPEPGLVGDNEQFF.

This clonotype was seen only once. The CDR3 here is CASIASRAHEQYF. The CDR3 bases are TGTGCCAGCATAGCCAGCAGGGCCCACGAGCAGTACTTC. The chain uses TRBV12-3 or TRBV12-4 and TRBJ2-7, with D perhaps TRBD1 (5 bases). The CDR3 length is 13 residues. V was trimmed by 7 bases and J by 5 bases, leaving 15 bases between them.

Remarks on this clonotype: One base away lies a much larger clone, so this may be a sequencing read error. J is TRBJ2-1 and V is TRBV7-8, with 11 positions matching TRBD2. The CDR3 length is 15 residues. Germline V gene lookup returns CDR1 SGHVS and CDR2 FQNEAQ. This CDR3 is CASSLEASGRFEHFF. The CDR3 bases are TGTGCCAGCAGCTTAGAGGCTAGCGGGAGGTTTGAGCACTTCTTC.

About this clonotype: The junction shows a germline mismatch at one end, possibly a read error. The chain employs TRBV5-1 and TRBJ2-6, with D uncertain. Germline-derived CDR1 and CDR2 are SGHRS and YFSETQ. This CDR3 spans 18 amino acids. CDR3 sequence (DNA): TGCGCCAGCAGCTTGGGACCTCTAGGGAACTCTGTAGCCATCGTCCTGACTTTC. It encodes CASSLGPLGNSVAIVLTF.

With respect to this clonotype: This CDR3 is missing its conserved last phenylalanine or tryptophan, likely due to a read error. This chain links TRBV6-7 with TRBJ2-1, with TRBD2 matching 13 bases. TRBV6-7 is an open reading frame, and its role is uncertain. This CDR3 spans 17 amino acids. The CDR3 is CASSYEGGTSGISEQFL. The CDR3, as DNA: TGCGCCAGCAGTTACGAAGGCGGGACTAGCGGGATCAGTGAGCAGTTCTTA.

The chain recombines TRBV6-1 with TRBJ1-5; no firm D call. V was trimmed by 8 bases and J by 3 bases, leaving 23 bases between them. The germline gives CDR1 MNHNS, CDR2 SASEGT. The CDR3 length is 17 residues. CDR3 DNA sequence: TGTGCCAGCGGTCTTATGGATGCGACAAGGCTCAATCAGCCCCAGCATTTT. Residues: CASGLMDATRLNQPQHF.

In the case of this clonotype: The junction departs from germline at one end; a sequencing error may be responsible. This chain joins TRBV12-3 or TRBV12-4 and TRBJ2-2; tentatively, D is TRBD1 or TRBD2 (6 bases each). The CDR3 sequence is 15 residues long. This CDR3 is CASSVWKGGTGEPFF. DNA for the CDR3: TGTGCCAGCAGTGTTTGGAAGGGGGGCACCGGGGAGCCGTTTTTT.

About this clonotype: This could be a read error, since a much larger clone is one nucleotide away. The chain links TRBV5-4 to TRBJ2-2; 8 bases map to TRBD1. Trimming took 1 base from V and 0 from J; bases not matched to a gene: 8. The CDR3 has 18 residues. Germline lookup yields CDR1 SGHNT and CDR2 YYREEE (reference sequence). DNA for the CDR3: TGTGCCAGCAGCTTGCCCCCGGGACAGGTAACGAACACCGGGGAGCTGTTTTTT. This codes for CASSLPPGQVTNTGELFF.

This clonotype occurred once. One junction end does not reproduce the germline sequence, and a read error may be involved. The chain joins TRBV6-5 to TRBJ2-1; tentatively, D is TRBD1 or TRBD2 (5 bases each). The CDR3 has 17 amino acids. CDR1 MNHEY and CDR2 SVGAGI come from the germline V gene. For the CDR3, the DNA is TGTGCCAGCAGTCACTCGGCCTCCCGGGGCTCCTACAAAGAGCAGTTCTTC. It specifies CASSHSASRGSYKEQFF.

In this sample, this clonotype turned up many times. This chain joins TRBV30 and TRBJ2-7, with D perhaps matching TRBD2 (6 bases). The CDR3 has 14 amino acids. Trimming removed 2 bases at V and 0 bases at J, with 11 bases between. From germline, CDR1 is GTSNPN and CDR2 SVGIG (reference sequence). For the CDR3, the DNA is TGTGCCTGGAGTTTCGGAGGGAGCTCCTACGAGCAGTACTTC. Protein sequence: CAWSFGGSSYEQYF.

In regard to this clonotype: One end of the junction does not line up with germline, which may come from a read error. The chain is built from TRBV11-2 and TRBJ2-3, with a tentative D call TRBD1 (5 bases). Germline V CDR1 and CDR2: SGHAT, FQNNGV. The CDR3 extends over 17 amino acids. The DNA of the CDR3 is TGTGCCAGCAGCGTAGGGGAACTAACGTACACGTCAGATACGCCGTATTTT. The encoded protein is CASSVGELTYTSDTPYF.

Comments on this clonotype: A junction boundary mismatches the germline segment, possibly from a read error. The chain uses TRBV6-5 and TRBJ1-3; D call uncertain. Germline V gene data show CDR1 as MNHEY and CDR2 as SVGAGI. This CDR3 is built from 15 residues. The CDR3 region has the DNA TGTGCCAGCCGTTACGGGAGGAGATCTGGAAACACCATATATTTT. This gives the protein CASRYGRRSGNTIYF.

This clonotype was seen at least ten times. This rearrangement joins TRBV12-3 or TRBV12-4 to TRBJ2-7, with 10 positions matching TRBD2. The CDR3 is 13 residues long. The trim removed 10 bases at V and 3 bases at J, leaving 6 bases unmatched. The CDR3 sequence is CANGGTSVYEQYF. Here the CDR3 DNA reads TGTGCCAACGGCGGGACTAGCGTCTACGAGCAGTACTTC.